This TCR beta chain was recorded in a study of T-cell reconstitution after alpha-beta-depleted transplantation in children (dated by TCRdb to about 2016). Regarding the research as a whole: Using TCR repertoire profiling, the study followed T-cell immune reconstitution in a quantitative way in children after TCRalphabeta/CD19-depleted allogeneic hematopoietic cell transplantation.

This clonotype was seen ten or more times. Which antigen it targets is not known. The record has no base qualities; no much larger clone is one base away. The library was built by means of PCR. The sequencing machine was an Illumina HiSeq 2500. Molecular barcoding was employed in the preparation of TCR libraries, with unique molecular identifiers being used to normalize TCRbeta repertoire quantification. TCRdb redid the processing of the public reads, applying fastp at Q25 and MiXCR, and retained in-frame beta chains. Rows are unified per CDR3 protein, each entry keeping the most common DNA and genes. The sample has some 600,000 distinct CDR3 sequences on record, roughly 15% of them singletons. The top ten clones comprise 0.8% to 1.1% of the sample. The sequencing used PBMCs from the stem cell graft donor, collected from the stem cell graft. The TCR was taken from a human donor who donated a stem cell graft to a child with acute myeloid leukemia.

The nucleotide sequence is TGCAGCGTTGGGTGGGGGACAGGGTACAACACTGAAGCTTTCTTT. It translates as CSVGWGTGYNTEAFF. This sequence uses TRBV29-1 and TRBJ1-1, and TRBD1 matches 9 of the central bases. The germline V gene yields SQVTM for CDR1 and ANQGSEA for CDR2. Including cysteine and phenylalanine, the CDR3 has 15 amino acids. Of the read, only the CDR3 DNA is kept; its 45 bases are in frame from base 1. V lost 4 bases and J lost 2 bases, and the count of bases not matched to a germline gene is 8.